One and the same sample provided the 31 T cell receptor beta chains below, sequenced in a study of blood T cell repertoires in COVID-19. Data came from immunoSEQ multiplex PCR; TCRdb stores just in-frame clones and leaves some out. The table lists 130,000 to 150,000 clones, 88% of them singletons. The sequenced sample was peripheral blood. Every receptor here comes from a man in his sixties or seventies with acute or convalescent COVID-19.

V and J are TRBV6-5 and TRBJ2-3; D is possibly TRBD1 (5 bases). The CDR3 has 14 amino acids. Germline CDR1 and CDR2: MNHEY and SVGAGI. Trimming pared 5 bases from V and 5 bases from J, leaving 14 bases between. The CDR3 spells CASSLQGFIDTQYF. The CDR3 DNA reads TGTGCCAGCAGTCTCCAGGGTTTTATAGATACGCAGTATTTT.

This clone has just a few counts. V and J are TRBV11-2 and TRBJ1-2, with TRBD1 as a possible D gene (5 bases). Germline lookup yields CDR1 SGHAT and CDR2 FQNNGV. V was trimmed by 3 bases and J by 7 bases, leaving 18 bases between them. This CDR3 comprises 15 residues. DNA of the CDR3: TGTGCCAGCAGCTTGAATTTTGAGCAGGGTGGTGGCTACACCTTC. Its protein is CASSLNFEQGGGYTF.

The chain employs TRBV30 and TRBJ1-6; D gene uncertain. The V end lost 1 base, the J end lost 7 bases, and 11 bases lay between the germline ends. Looked up from germline, CDR1 is GTSNPN and CDR2 is SVGIG (reference sequence). The CDR3 has 14 amino acids. This CDR3 reads CAWSGERENSPLHF. The CDR3, as DNA: TGTGCCTGGAGTGGGGAGAGGGAAAATTCACCCCTCCACTTT.

The chain recombines TRBV7-9 with TRBJ1-1, with D possibly TRBD1 on 5 matching bases. Germline V gene sequence: CDR1 SEHNR, CDR2 FQNEAQ (reference sequence). V lost 5 bases and J 0 bases, leaving 10 bases between the germline ends. CDR3 length: 14 amino acids. The CDR3 sequence: CASSQQAMNTEAFF. The CDR3 region has the DNA TGTGCCAGCAGCCAACAGGCGATGAACACTGAAGCTTTCTTT.

The chain is built from TRBV5-1 and TRBJ2-2; D may be TRBD1 (6 bases). CDR1 SGHRS and CDR2 YFSETQ come from the germline V gene. There are 18 residues in the CDR3. Trimming removed 1 base at V and 0 bases at J, with 16 bases between. For the CDR3, the DNA is TGCGCCAGCAGCTTGATTTCCAGGGGTCCAGCGAACACCGGGGAGCTGTTTTTT. Translating it yields CASSLISRGPANTGELFF.

The V call is TRBV5-1, the J call TRBJ2-3; D not resolved. The germline V gene has CDR1 SGHRS and CDR2 YFSETQ. V lost 3 bases, J lost 4 bases, and 6 bases lay in between. This CDR3 region has 12 residues. This CDR3 is CASSYMSDTQYF. The CDR3, as DNA: TGCGCCAGCAGCTATATGTCAGATACGCAGTATTTT.

This chain connects TRBV5-1 to TRBJ1-4; 7 bases align to TRBD1. The length of the CDR3 is 13 residues. Germline trimming cut 4 bases from V and 6 bases from J; bases unmatched to any gene: 3. Germline loops: CDR1 SGHRS, CDR2 YFSETQ. CDR3 bases: TGCGCCAGCAGCCACGGGACAGATGAAAAACTGTTTTTT. Amino acids: CASSHGTDEKLFF.

The chain joins TRBV11-3 to TRBJ1-1; 8 bases are shared with TRBD1. Germline V gene lookup returns CDR1 SGHNT and CDR2 YENEEA. The ends lost 1 base at V and 5 bases at J; junction bases unmatched: 6. The CDR3 is 15 amino acids. As DNA, the CDR3 is TGTGCCAGCAGCTTAGGGACAGGGATGGGAACTGAAGCTTTCTTT. It specifies CASSLGTGMGTEAFF.

The rearrangement joins TRBV3-1 (or the pseudogene TRBV3-2) to TRBJ1-5; perhaps TRBD1 as D (5 bases). This CDR3 region has 14 residues. Trimming left V 4 bases short and J 6 bases short, with 13 bases between. Germline V CDR1 and CDR2: LGHDT, YNNKEL (reference sequence). The CDR3 protein is CASSPSIQGQPQHF. As DNA, the CDR3 is TGTGCCAGCAGCCCATCAATCCAGGGTCAGCCCCAGCATTTT.

V and J are TRBV2 and TRBJ1-1; D ambiguous. V lost 4 bases and J 2 bases, leaving 8 bases between the germline ends. CDR3 size: 13 residues. Germline loops: CDR1 SNHLY, CDR2 FYNNEI. The CDR3 spells CASSVERNTEAFF. Here the CDR3 DNA reads TGTGCCAGCAGTGTAGAGCGAAACACTGAAGCTTTCTTT.

This clone has just a few counts. The V gene is TRBV2, the J gene TRBJ1-1; D is unclear. Germline-derived CDR1 and CDR2 are SNHLY and FYNNEI. The ends were cut back, 3 bases at V and 0 bases at J, with 8 bases in the middle. This CDR3 contains 14 residues. CDR3 nucleotides: TGTGCCAGCAGTGAGAGAGTTTTGAACACTGAAGCTTTCTTT. It yields the protein CASSERVLNTEAFF.

This chain uses TRBV6-1 with TRBJ2-7, with TRBD1 matching over 10 bases. The CDR3 is 16 amino acids. Trimming at V came to 4 bases and at J to 2 bases, leaving 8 bases not matched to a gene. The germline V gene encodes CDR1 MNHNS and CDR2 SASEGT. The chain's CDR3 is CASSVHGTGVTYEQYF. For the CDR3, the DNA is TGTGCCAGCAGTGTTCACGGGACAGGGGTTACCTACGAGCAGTACTTC.

This clone occurred once. J is TRBJ1-1 and V is TRBV7-3; no clear D gene. Germline values: CDR1 SGHTA, CDR2 FQGTGA. V dropped 6 bases and J dropped 8 bases, with 16 bases sitting between them. The CDR3 spans 13 residues. This chain's CDR3 is CASRPTEPTEAFF. In nucleotides, the CDR3 is TGTGCCAGCAGACCAACAGAGCCAACAGAAGCTTTCTTT.

V gene TRBV3-1 (or the pseudogene TRBV3-2) combines with J gene TRBJ2-7, with D tentatively TRBD2 (6 bases). V lost 3 bases to trimming and J lost 6 bases, with 15 bases between them. CDR1 and CDR2 from the germline V gene are LGHDT and YNNKEL (reference sequence). The CDR3 has 14 residues. CDR3 sequence reads: CASSHAGLRVEQYF. The CDR3 DNA sequence: TGTGCCAGCAGCCATGCGGGATTGCGTGTCGAGCAGTACTTC.

This sequence joins TRBV5-5 and TRBJ1-6; 8 nucleotides match TRBD1. The CDR3 has 15 amino acids. The V gene end was trimmed by 3 bases and the J gene end by 10 bases; junction bases not matched to a gene: 9. Germline V gives CDR1 SGHKS, CDR2 YYEKEE (reference sequence). The CDR3 loop reads CASSWWTGILSPLHF. In nucleotides, the CDR3 is TGTGCCAGCAGCTGGTGGACAGGGATTTTGTCACCCCTCCACTTT.

The chain carries TRBV6-1 and TRBJ1-5; D unresolved. Trimming removed 3 bases at V and 4 bases at J, with 13 bases between. The germline CDR1 and CDR2 sequences are MNHNS and SASEGT. This CDR3 has 15 amino acids. CDR3 loop: CASSEHLNGNQPQHF. DNA for the CDR3: TGTGCCAGCAGTGAGCACCTCAACGGGAATCAGCCCCAGCATTTT.

The chain couples TRBV10-1 to TRBJ2-6; TRBD1 aligns across 8 bases. Looked up from germline, CDR1 is WNHNN and CDR2 is SYGVQD (reference sequence). This CDR3 is 17 amino acids long. Losses at the gene ends were 6 bases for V and 2 bases for J; bases not matched to a gene: 9. The CDR3 is CASSPGQVYAGANVLTF. The CDR3 region has the DNA TGCGCCAGCAGCCCGGGACAGGTCTACGCTGGGGCCAACGTCCTGACTTTC.

This clone was counted once. The chain uses TRBV28 and TRBJ2-7; TRBD2 might be the D (6 bases). Per germline, CDR1 MDHEN and CDR2 SYDVKM. This CDR3 is 12 amino acids long. V lost 3 bases, J lost 6 bases, and 9 bases lay in between. CDR3 amino acids: CASSFLRGEQYF. The CDR3 DNA reads TGTGCCAGCAGTTTTTTGCGGGGCGAGCAGTACTTC.

This rearrangement joins TRBV28 to TRBJ2-1; D might be TRBD2 (6 bases). The CDR3 loop spans 16 amino acids. Trimming cost V 0 bases and J 12 bases, with 21 bases left between them. The V gene's germline CDR1 is MDHEN and CDR2 SYDVKM. DNA for the CDR3: TGTGCCAGCAGTTTATGGGCGTTGGCGGGAAATAAAGTGCAGTTCTTC. Translating it yields CASSLWALAGNKVQFF.

V usage is TRBV11-2 and J usage is TRBJ1-2; no firm D call. Germline lookup yields CDR1 SGHAT and CDR2 FQNNGV. Trimming shortened V by 2 bases and J by 4 bases, and 8 bases separated the two germline ends. CDR3 size: 13 residues. CDR3 loop: CASSLLEAYGYTF. The DNA for the CDR3 is TGTGCCAGCAGCTTATTGGAGGCCTATGGCTACACCTTC.

The CDR3 DNA sequence: TGCGCCAGCAGTAGGACAGGGCCCCAAGAGACCCAGTACTTC. Translated, it gives CASSRTGPQETQYF. V gene TRBV10-1 combines with J gene TRBJ2-5; 8 bases align to TRBD1. V lost 5 bases, J lost 1 base, and 3 bases stayed unmatched. Germline V CDR1 and CDR2: WNHNN, SYGVQD (reference sequence). The CDR3 totals 14 residues.

This clone was counted a single time. The J gene is TRBJ2-3, the V gene TRBV12-3 or TRBV12-4; no firm D call. Trimming pared 3 bases from V and 2 bases from J, leaving 6 bases between. This CDR3 has 13 residues. The CDR3 sequence is CASSLGPTDTQYF. CDR3 sequence (DNA): TGTGCCAGCAGTTTGGGCCCCACAGATACGCAGTATTTT.

The chain links TRBV28 to TRBJ2-5; 10 nucleotides align to TRBD1. CDR3 length: 17 residues. Germline V gene lookup returns CDR1 MDHEN and CDR2 SYDVKM. V lost 4 bases, J lost 4 bases, and 12 bases stayed unmatched. CDR3 sequence (DNA): TGTGCCAGCAGTTCTAGGCCGGGACAGGGGCCGGGAGAGACCCAGTACTTC. It translates to CASSSRPGQGPGETQYF.

V is TRBV2 and J is TRBJ1-2, with D possibly TRBD1 on 5 matching bases. Trimming shortened V by 4 bases and J by 0 bases, and 9 bases separated the two germline ends. CDR1 SNHLY and CDR2 FYNNEI come from the germline V gene. The CDR3 has 14 residues. CDR3 loop: CASSVVTANYGYTF. The DNA for the CDR3 is TGTGCCAGCAGTGTAGTGACAGCTAACTATGGCTACACCTTC.

The J gene is TRBJ2-7, the V gene TRBV4-2; D gene unclear. The CDR3 extends over 15 amino acids. Trimming pared 1 base from V and 2 bases from J, leaving 12 bases between. CDR1 and CDR2 (germline): LGHNA, YNFKEQ. The CDR3 spells CASSQGHGRPYEQYF. The CDR3, as DNA: TGTGCCAGCAGCCAAGGTCACGGCAGGCCCTACGAGCAGTACTTC.

This chain uses TRBV10-1 with TRBJ2-3; maybe TRBD2 (6 bases). The CDR3 totals 14 residues. CDR1 WNHNN and CDR2 SYGVQD come from the germline V gene (reference sequence). Trimming removed 2 bases from V and 14 bases from J, with 20 bases in between. CDR3 sequence (DNA): TGCGCCAGCAGTGAGGATCCCAGCGGAGGGTCATGGTATTTT. It is translated as CASSEDPSGGSWYF.

The chain recombines TRBV11-1 with TRBJ2-1; tentative D call: TRBD2 (5 bases). From germline, CDR1 is SGHAT and CDR2 FQDESV (reference sequence). The CDR3 consists of 16 residues. Trimming removed 5 bases from V and 3 bases from J, with 17 bases in between. For the CDR3, the DNA is TGTGCCAGCAGCCCACGAGGGTATCGGGGCTACAATGAGCAGTTCTTC. It is translated as CASSPRGYRGYNEQFF.

The rearrangement uses TRBV19 and TRBJ2-1, with a possible D match to TRBD1 (5 bases). This CDR3 has 15 amino acids. In germline, CDR1 is LNHDA, CDR2 SQIVND (reference sequence). Trimming took off 3 bases at V and 6 bases at J, with 15 bases between the two ends. As DNA, the CDR3 is TGTGCCAGTAGTATGATCGGCAGGGAACGCAATGAGCAGTTCTTC. Amino acids: CASSMIGRERNEQFF.

This clone was recorded a few times. V is TRBV5-1 and J is TRBJ2-4, with 10 bases aligning to TRBD2. Germline CDR1 and CDR2: SGHRS and YFSETQ. J gave up 5 bases and V 0 bases, and 8 bases lay outside the gene matches. This CDR3 has 17 residues. The CDR3 sequence is CASSLGGTSDGENIQYF. The CDR3 bases are TGCGCCAGCAGCTTGGGTGGGACTAGCGACGGGGAAAACATTCAGTACTTC.

CDR3 coding DNA: TGTGCCAGCAGCCCTCCTAGGAAAGCGGGGGGTCCCTACGAGCAGTACTTC. Its translation is CASSPPRKAGGPYEQYF. The V and J genes are TRBV28 and TRBJ2-7; the match to TRBD2 covers 9 bases. V lost 6 bases to trimming and J lost 2 bases; unmatched junction nucleotides: 14. CDR3 length: 17 amino acids. Germline loops: CDR1 MDHEN, CDR2 SYDVKM.

This chain links TRBV5-1 with TRBJ1-1; weak D call: TRBD1 (5 bases). Trimming removed 2 bases at V and 6 bases at J, with 11 bases between. Germline V gene data show CDR1 as SGHRS and CDR2 as YFSETQ. The CDR3 is 13 amino acids. The CDR3 here is CASSFGGSAEAFF. The CDR3 DNA is TGCGCCAGCAGCTTCGGGGGGAGCGCTGAAGCTTTCTTT.